This paragraph covers one T cell receptor beta chain sequence. Some clones are missing from TCRdb's copy, which holds only in-frame ones; the method was immunoSEQ multiplex PCR. Of over 650,000 clones in the sample, approximately 87% were seen once. This record belongs to a study of shared T cell receptors in the human thymus. V lost 3 bases to trimming and J lost 3 bases, with 15 bases between them. There are 15 residues in the CDR3. Germline V lookup: CDR1 SGDLS, CDR2 YYNGEE. This same sample was also part of a study on human thymus T cells. That report adds: Serving as donors were healthy Finnish infants, each of whom was having open corrective surgery for congenital heart defects. What related research reported was that thymic repertoires overlapped highly among unrelated individuals.

This chain links TRBV9 with TRBJ2-5; D may be TRBD2 (6 bases). This sequence was found in a boy younger than two with a congenital heart defect. Sequenced input: thymocytes. The CDR3 reads CASSGRDSWEETQYF. Written as DNA, the CDR3 is TGTGCCAGCAGCGGACGGGACTCGTGGGAAGAGACCCAGTACTTC.